Below, one T cell receptor (beta chain) is given with its context. Study processing details: Counts of nucleated cells, estimated from reference gene primer amplification, were obtained. Assay: immunoSEQ multiplex PCR; the TCRdb copy retains only in-frame clones and omits some. The V and J calls and clone size are taken from that table; D and trimming were inferred from the DNA. The sample yields about 220,000 clones, 80% to 90% seen once. These data belong to a study of blood T cell repertoires in COVID-19. Study summary: The samples span acute and convalescent COVID-19 from the United States, Italy and Spain.

Clinical history reported by participants formed the basis on which cohorts were assigned. CDR1 is LGHDT, CDR2 YNNKEL, per germline (reference sequence). This CDR3 has 15 residues. J was trimmed by 0 bases and V by 5 bases; bases with no gene match: 4. The clonotype comes from a woman aged 18-30 years in a cohort exposed to, infected with or recovered from COVID-19 (not recorded which). The chain uses TRBV3-1 (or the pseudogene TRBV3-2) and TRBJ1-5; TRBD1 aligns across 7 bases. The sequencing input was PBMCs or T cells enriched from blood (not recorded which). The CDR3 DNA follows: TGTGCCAGCAGCGCGACAGGGTATAGCAATCAGCCCCAGCATTTT. Translation gives CASSATGYSNQPQHF.